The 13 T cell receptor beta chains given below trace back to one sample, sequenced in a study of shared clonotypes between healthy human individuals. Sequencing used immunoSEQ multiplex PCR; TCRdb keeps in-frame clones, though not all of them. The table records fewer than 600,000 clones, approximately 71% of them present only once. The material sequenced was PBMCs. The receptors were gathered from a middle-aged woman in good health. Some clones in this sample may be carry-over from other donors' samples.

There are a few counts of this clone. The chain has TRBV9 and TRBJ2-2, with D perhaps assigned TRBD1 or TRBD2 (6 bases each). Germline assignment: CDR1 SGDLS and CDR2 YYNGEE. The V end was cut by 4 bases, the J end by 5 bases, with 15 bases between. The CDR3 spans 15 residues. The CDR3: CASSQSGAGTGELFF. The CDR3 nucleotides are TGTGCCAGCAGCCAATCGGGGGCCGGGACCGGGGAGCTGTTTTTT.

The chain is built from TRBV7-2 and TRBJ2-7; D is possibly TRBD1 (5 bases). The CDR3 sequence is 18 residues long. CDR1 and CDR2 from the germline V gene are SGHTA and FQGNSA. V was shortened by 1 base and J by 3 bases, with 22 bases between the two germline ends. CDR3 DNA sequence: TGTGCCAGCAGCTTAGTGCCCTTCGGGCACCCCACAGGCTACGAGCAGTACTTC. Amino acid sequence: CASSLVPFGHPTGYEQYF.

CDR3 nucleotides: TGTGCCAGCAGTCCGGACAGGACCTCCTACGAGCAGTACTTC. This gives the protein CASSPDRTSYEQYF. The chain links TRBV2 to TRBJ2-7; 7 bases are a match to TRBD1. V gave up 5 bases and J gave up 0 bases; unmatched junction bases: 4. The CDR3 has 14 amino acids. Germline CDR1 is SNHLY and CDR2 is FYNNEI. Looking up the rest from reference TRBV2 and TRBJ2-7 gives the full variable domain: EPEVTQTPSHQVTQMGQEVILRCVPISNHLYFYWYRQILGQKVEFLVSFYNNEISEKSEIFDDQFSVERPDGSNFTLKIRSTKLEDSAMYFCASSPDRTSYEQYFGPGTRLTVT.

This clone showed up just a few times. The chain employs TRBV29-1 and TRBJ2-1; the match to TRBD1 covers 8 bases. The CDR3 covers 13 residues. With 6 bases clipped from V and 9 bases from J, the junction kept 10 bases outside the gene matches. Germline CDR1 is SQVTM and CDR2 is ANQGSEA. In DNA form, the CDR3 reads TGCAGCGTAGCAATTCAGGGGGCAGGTGAGCAGTTCTTC. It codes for CSVAIQGAGEQFF.

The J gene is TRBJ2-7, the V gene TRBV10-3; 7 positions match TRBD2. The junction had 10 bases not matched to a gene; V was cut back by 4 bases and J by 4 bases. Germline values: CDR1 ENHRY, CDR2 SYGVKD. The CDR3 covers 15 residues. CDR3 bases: TGTGCCATCAGTGCTACGGATCCGGGAGGATACGAGCAGTACTTC. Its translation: CAISATDPGGYEQYF.

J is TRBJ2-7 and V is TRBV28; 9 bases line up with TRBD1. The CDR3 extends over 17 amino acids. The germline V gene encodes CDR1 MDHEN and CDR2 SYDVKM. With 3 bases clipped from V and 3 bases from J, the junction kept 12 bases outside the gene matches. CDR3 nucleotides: TGTGCCAGCAGTTTGCTTAGACCGGGACAGGGCCACTACGAGCAGTACTTC. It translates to CASSLLRPGQGHYEQYF.

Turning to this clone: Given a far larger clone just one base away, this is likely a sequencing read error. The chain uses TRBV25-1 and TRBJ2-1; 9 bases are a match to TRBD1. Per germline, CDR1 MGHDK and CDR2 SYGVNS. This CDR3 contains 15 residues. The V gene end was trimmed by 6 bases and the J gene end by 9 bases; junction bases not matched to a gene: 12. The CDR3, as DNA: TGTGCCAGCAGCCAAGAGGACAGGGGCTTCAGTGAGCAGTTCTTC. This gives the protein CASSQEDRGFSEQFF. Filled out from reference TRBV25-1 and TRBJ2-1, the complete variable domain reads EADIYQTPRYLVIGTGKKITLECSQTMGHDKMYWYQQDPGMELHLIHYSYGVNSTEKGDLSSESTVSRIRTEHFPLTLESARPSHTSQYLCASSQEDRGFSEQFFGPGTRLTVL.

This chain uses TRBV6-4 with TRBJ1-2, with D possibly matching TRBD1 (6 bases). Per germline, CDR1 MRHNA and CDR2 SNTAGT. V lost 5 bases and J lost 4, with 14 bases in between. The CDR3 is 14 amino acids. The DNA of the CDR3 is TGTGCCAGCAGTCGGGAACAGGGCAGCTATGGCTACACCTTC. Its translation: CASSREQGSYGYTF.

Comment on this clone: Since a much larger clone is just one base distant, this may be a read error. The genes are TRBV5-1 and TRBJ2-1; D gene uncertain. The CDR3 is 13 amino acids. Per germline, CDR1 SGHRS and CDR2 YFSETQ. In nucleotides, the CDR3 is TGCGCCAGCAGCTCGTCATTGTACAGTGAGCAGTTCTTC. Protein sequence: CASSSSLYSEQFF.

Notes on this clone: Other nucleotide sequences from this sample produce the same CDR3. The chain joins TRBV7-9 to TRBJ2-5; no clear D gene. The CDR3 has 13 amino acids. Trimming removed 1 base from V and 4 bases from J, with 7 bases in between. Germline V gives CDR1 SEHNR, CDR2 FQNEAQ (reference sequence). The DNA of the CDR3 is TGTGCCAGCAGCTTAGGTGGCGGAGAGACCCAGTACTTC. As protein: CASSLGGGETQYF.

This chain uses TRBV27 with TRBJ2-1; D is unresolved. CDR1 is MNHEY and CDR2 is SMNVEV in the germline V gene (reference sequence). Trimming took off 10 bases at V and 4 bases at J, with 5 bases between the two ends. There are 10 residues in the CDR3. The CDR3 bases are TGTGCCAATTTTTACAATGAGCAGTTCTTC. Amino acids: CANFYNEQFF.

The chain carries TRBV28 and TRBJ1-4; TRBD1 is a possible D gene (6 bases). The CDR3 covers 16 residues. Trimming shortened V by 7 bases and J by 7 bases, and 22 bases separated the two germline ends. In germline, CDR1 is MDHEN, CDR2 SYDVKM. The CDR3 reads CASTGNAGGGVEKLFF. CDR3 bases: TGTGCCAGCACCGGTAATGCCGGCGGGGGCGTTGAAAAACTGTTTTTT.

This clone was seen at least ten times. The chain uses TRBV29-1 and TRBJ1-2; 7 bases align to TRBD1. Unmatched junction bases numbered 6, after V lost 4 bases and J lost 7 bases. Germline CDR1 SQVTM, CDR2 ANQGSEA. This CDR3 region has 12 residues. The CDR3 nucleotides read TGCAGCGTTGTGGAGGGGGCTATTGGCTACACCTTC. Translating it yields CSVVEGAIGYTF. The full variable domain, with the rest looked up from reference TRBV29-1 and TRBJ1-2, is SAVISQKPSRDICQRGTSLTIQCQVDSQVTMMFWYRQQPGQSLTLIATANQGSEATYESGFVIDKFPISRPNLTFSTLTVSNMSPEDSSIYLCSVVEGAIGYTFGSGTRLTVV.